This TCR beta chain stems from a study of blood T cell repertoires in COVID-19. Overall study: The cDNA or gDNA used as material had been derived from T cells, B-cell-depleted T cells, or PBMCs.

The CDR3 runs to 15 residues. The V and J ends lost 2 bases and 8 bases, in that order; junction bases with no gene match: 11. Looked up from germline, CDR1 is GTSNPN and CDR2 is SVGIG (reference sequence). The repertoire was sequenced with immunoSEQ multiplex PCR; TCRdb's copy has only in-frame clones and lacks some. The table lists about 45,000 clones, roughly 90% of them singletons, with about a quarter in the top ten. Sequencing used peripheral blood. The V and J genes are TRBV30 and TRBJ1-4; 7 bases are shared with TRBD1. The sequence derives from a woman older than 75 in a cohort sampled during active or convalescent COVID-19. This CDR3 is CAWSSLDRVAEKLFF. CDR3 nucleotide sequence: TGTGCCTGGAGTTCTCTTGACAGGGTGGCCGAAAAACTGTTTTTT.